This T cell receptor (beta chain) came from a study of T-cell reconstitution after alpha-beta-depleted transplantation in children. Unique molecular identifiers were used to barcode this TCRbeta library. In TCRdb, the PCR reads were re-called with MiXCR into one record per CDR3 protein. The repertoire includes hundreds of thousands of distinct CDR3 sequences, about 12% of them detected once, and 5% to 6% sits in the top ten. The CDR3 has 15 amino acids. V lost 4 bases to trimming and J lost 7 bases; unmatched junction nucleotides: 5. Germline V gene lookup returns CDR1 SGHRS and CDR2 YFSETQ. The TCR was taken from a human donor who donated a stem cell graft to a child with combined immunodeficiency. The specimen comprised PBMCs from the stem cell graft donor, sampled from the stem cell graft. The chain has TRBV5-1 and TRBJ1-6, with 10 bases aligning to TRBD1. In nucleotides, the CDR3 is TGCGCCAGCAGCATCGGACAGGGGGGGAATTCACCCCTCCACTTT. Amino acids: CASSIGQGGNSPLHF.